This TCR beta chain was sequenced during a study of cytomegalovirus exposure and HLA in healthy donors. Broader study findings: Links to common viral pathogens appeared, in a later analysis, for several of the most significant clusters. The dataset shows that most TCR sequences were rare, while some public TCRs occurred in many donors.

Trimming took off 4 bases at V and 0 bases at J, with 13 bases between the two ends. The length of the CDR3 is 15 residues. Germline V lookup: CDR1 SGHVS, CDR2 FQNEAQ. In regard to this clone: Its antigen is not identified.

PCR was performed using 60 Vbeta and 13 Jbeta primers. Libraries were prepared by immunoSEQ multiplex PCR; TCRdb keeps only in-frame clonotypes and omits some of them. The listing contains about 74,000 clones. The material sequenced was PBMCs. The TCR was taken from a female donor in good health and CMV-seropositive. V and J are TRBV7-8 and TRBJ2-7; maybe TRBD1 (5 bases). CDR3 sequence reads: CASSYRQGTSYEQYF. CDR3 nucleotides: TGTGCCAGCAGCTATAGGCAGGGCACCTCCTACGAGCAGTACTTC.